This T cell receptor beta chain was observed in a study of T cells in Graves' hyperthyroidism and ophthalmopathy. Uncontrolled infection, other autoimmune disease, pregnancy or lactation barred patients from enrollment. This clonotype was detected ten times or more. Its antigen remains unknown. Trimming at V came to 3 bases and at J to 3 bases, leaving 2 bases not matched to a gene. The CDR3 consists of 15 residues. Germline CDR1 reads SGHTA; CDR2 reads FQGNSA. Study-wide results and limits: Ophthalmopathy cases were set apart from stable hyperthyroidism by a 13 V-J model. Ophthalmopathy onset followed model prediction by a median about six months.

RNA transcripts were the template for amplifying TCR beta CDR3 regions. The primer set for the first-round RT-PCR of the TCR CDR3 was HTBI. TCRdb reprocessed the multiplex PCR reads with MiXCR, giving one entry per CDR3 protein. Altogether about 370,000 distinct CDR3 sequences are present, around 15% being singletons, with the ten largest covering roughly 19%. The chain combines TRBV7-2 with TRBJ1-5; 10 nucleotides agree with TRBD1. This clonotype originated in a woman between 55 and 75 years old with Graves' ophthalmopathy. Sequencing was done on a sample of blood. CDR3 protein: CASSFDRGLNQPQHF. DNA of the CDR3: TGTGCCAGCAGCTTTGACAGGGGGCTCAATCAGCCCCAGCATTTT.